This TCR beta chain is from a study of blood T cell repertoires in COVID-19. Study-wide context: From the United States, Italy and Spain came samples of acute and convalescent COVID-19. PBMCs, B-cell-depleted T cells, or T cells provided the cDNA or gDNA that made up the material.

Per the original methods: Estimated nucleated cell counts came from reference gene primer amplification. The table came from immunoSEQ multiplex PCR; TCRdb's copy has only in-frame clones and leaves some out. V, J and clone size reflect that table, while D and trimming were determined from the DNA. Seen here are some 200,000 clones, about 84% observed once, and the top ten hold under 10%. CDR1 and CDR2 (germline): LGHDT, YNNKEL (reference sequence). V was pared by 5 bases and J by 2 bases, with 4 bases of the junction left unmatched. This CDR3 region has 15 residues. Seattle researchers signed up patients amid active infection and tracked them longitudinally.

The receptor was isolated from a woman of 80 years or more with COVID-19, enrolled during active disease. Specimen: peripheral blood. This chain uses TRBV3-1 (or the pseudogene TRBV3-2) with TRBJ2-7, with TRBD2 identical over 12 bases. DNA for the CDR3: TGTGCCAGCAGCTCGGGACTAGCGGGTGCCTACGAGCAGTACTTC. Its protein product is CASSSGLAGAYEQYF.